This TCR beta chain appears in the sequencing data of a study of cytomegalovirus exposure and HLA in healthy donors. Study-wide findings and caveats: It was about 150 TCR beta chains that were listed as cytomegalovirus-associated. A few CMV-associated chains were confirmed in vitro to be specific for CMV antigens.

The PCR used 60 Vbeta and 13 Jbeta primers. This table comes from immunoSEQ multiplex PCR, and its TCRdb copy is limited to in-frame clones, with some not included. This sample has around 120,000 clones, with about three quarters found just once. This CDR3 region has 18 residues. V dropped 0 bases and J dropped 0 bases, with 18 bases sitting between them. CDR1 and CDR2 (germline): MGHRA, YSYEKL. Regarding this clone: Its specificity is not known.

The chain uses TRBV4-1 and TRBJ2-7, with D possibly matching TRBD2 (5 bases). Sequencing used PBMCs. This receptor was obtained from a woman between 40 and 55 years old in good health and CMV-seropositive. CDR3 coding DNA: TGCGCCAGCAGCCAAGAAGAGGGTCGAGGGAGTCGCTCCTACGAGCAGTACTTC. Translated: CASSQEEGRGSRSYEQYF.